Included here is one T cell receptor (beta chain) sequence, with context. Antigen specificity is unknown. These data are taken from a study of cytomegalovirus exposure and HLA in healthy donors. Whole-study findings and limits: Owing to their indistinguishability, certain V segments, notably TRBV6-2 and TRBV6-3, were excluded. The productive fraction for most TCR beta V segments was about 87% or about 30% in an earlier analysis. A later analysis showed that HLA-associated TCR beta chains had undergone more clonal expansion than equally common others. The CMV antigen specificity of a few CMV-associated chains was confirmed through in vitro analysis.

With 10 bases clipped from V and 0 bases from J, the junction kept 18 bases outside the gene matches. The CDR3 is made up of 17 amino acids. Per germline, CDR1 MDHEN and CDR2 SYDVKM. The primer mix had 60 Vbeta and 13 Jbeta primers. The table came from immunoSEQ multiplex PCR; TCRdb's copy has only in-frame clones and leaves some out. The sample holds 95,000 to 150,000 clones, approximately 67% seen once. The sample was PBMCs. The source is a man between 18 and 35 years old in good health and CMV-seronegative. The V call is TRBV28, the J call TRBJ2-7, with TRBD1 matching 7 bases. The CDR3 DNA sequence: TGTGCCACCAAAGGGGCCCACAGGGGCCCAAGCTCCTACGAGCAGTACTTC. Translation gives CATKGAHRGPSSYEQYF.